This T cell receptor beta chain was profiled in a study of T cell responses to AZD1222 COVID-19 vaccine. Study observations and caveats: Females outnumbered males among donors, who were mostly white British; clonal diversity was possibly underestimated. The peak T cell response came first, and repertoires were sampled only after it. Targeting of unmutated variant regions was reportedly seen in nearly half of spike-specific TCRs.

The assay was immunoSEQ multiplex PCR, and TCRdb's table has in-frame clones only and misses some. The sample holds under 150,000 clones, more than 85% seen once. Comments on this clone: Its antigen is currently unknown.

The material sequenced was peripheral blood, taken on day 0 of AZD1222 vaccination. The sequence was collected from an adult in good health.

The CDR3 reads CASSQLTLLGSPLHF. Here the CDR3 DNA reads TGTGCCAGCAGCCAGCTAACCCTCCTGGGTTCACCCCTCCACTTT. The V gene is TRBV14, the J gene TRBJ1-6; D not resolved. V lost 3 bases and J lost 9, with 15 bases in between. Looked up from germline, CDR1 is SGHDN and CDR2 is FVKESK. The CDR3 length is 15 residues.